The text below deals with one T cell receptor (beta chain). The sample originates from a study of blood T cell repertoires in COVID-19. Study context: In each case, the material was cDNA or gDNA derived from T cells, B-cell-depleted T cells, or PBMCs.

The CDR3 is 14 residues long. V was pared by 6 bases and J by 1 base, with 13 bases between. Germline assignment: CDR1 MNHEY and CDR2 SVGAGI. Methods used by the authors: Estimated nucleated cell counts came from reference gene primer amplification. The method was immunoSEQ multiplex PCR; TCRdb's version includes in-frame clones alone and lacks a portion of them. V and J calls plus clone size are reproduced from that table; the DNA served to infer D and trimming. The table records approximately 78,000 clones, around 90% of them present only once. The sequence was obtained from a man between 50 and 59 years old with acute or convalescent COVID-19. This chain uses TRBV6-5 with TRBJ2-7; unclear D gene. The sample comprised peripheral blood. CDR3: CASRDIYSSYEQYF. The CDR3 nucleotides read TGTGCCAGCAGAGATATTTACAGTTCCTACGAGCAGTACTTC.